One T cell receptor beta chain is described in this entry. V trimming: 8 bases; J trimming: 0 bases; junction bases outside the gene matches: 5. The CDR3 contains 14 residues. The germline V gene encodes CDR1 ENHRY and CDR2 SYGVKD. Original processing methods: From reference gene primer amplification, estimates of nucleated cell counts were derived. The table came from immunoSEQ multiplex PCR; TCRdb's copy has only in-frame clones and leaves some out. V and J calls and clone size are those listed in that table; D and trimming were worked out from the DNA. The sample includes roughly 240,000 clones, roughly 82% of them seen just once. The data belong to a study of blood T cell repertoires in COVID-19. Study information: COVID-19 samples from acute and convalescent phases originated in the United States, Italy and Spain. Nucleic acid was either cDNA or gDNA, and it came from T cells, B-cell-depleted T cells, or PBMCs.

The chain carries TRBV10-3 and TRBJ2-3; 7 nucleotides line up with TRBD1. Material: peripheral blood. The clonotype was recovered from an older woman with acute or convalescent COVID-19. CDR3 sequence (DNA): TGTGCCATCCGCCGGACAGGTAGCACAGATACGCAGTATTTT. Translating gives CAIRRTGSTDTQYF.